This T cell receptor (beta chain) was documented in a study of T-cell memory formation after mild COVID-19. TCRdb fed the 5' RACE reads into MiXCR, producing one record per CDR3 protein. Here the sample spans some 190,000 distinct CDR3 sequences, 16% being singletons. On this clonotype itself: The antigen is undetermined.

The V gene end was trimmed by 8 bases and the J gene end by 9 bases; junction bases not matched to a gene: 6. The CDR3 is made up of 11 amino acids. Study observations and caveats: CD4+ contracting clones were found mainly in CM and EM, and CD8+ ones in EMRA. In second-wave clones peaking day 37, SARS-CoV-2 specificity remained unconfirmed. Clones shrinking from day 15 to 85 showed even CD4/CD8 mixes; later expanders tilted CD4+.

This chain joins TRBV12-3 or TRBV12-4 and TRBJ1-1; 7 positions match TRBD1. This sequence originates from an adult woman who had mild COVID-19 (a few samples of this study predate the infection). Cell type and time point are not known. Sequencing used PBMCs or a T cell subset sorted from them (not recorded which). CDR3: CASVEGAQAFF. CDR3 DNA sequence: TGTGCCAGCGTTGAGGGGGCCCAAGCTTTCTTT.